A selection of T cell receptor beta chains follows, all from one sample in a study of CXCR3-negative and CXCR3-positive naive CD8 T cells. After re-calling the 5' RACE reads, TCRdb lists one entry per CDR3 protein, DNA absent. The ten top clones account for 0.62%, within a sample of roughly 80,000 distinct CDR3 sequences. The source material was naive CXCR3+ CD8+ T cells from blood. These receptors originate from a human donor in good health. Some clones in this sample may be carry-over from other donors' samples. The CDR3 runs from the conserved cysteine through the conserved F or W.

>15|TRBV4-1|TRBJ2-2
CATTSGGASAGELFF
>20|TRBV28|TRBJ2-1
CASTRPPTSGGTEVGNEQFF
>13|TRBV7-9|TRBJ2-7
CASSPGLATEQYF
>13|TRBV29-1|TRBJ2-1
CSVEGGGRNEQFF
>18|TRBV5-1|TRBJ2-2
CASSLGLAGGLSTGELFF
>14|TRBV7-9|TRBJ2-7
CASSLSGTLDEQYF
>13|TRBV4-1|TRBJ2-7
CASSQDRFYEQYF
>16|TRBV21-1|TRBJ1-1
CASSRQGALLNTEAFF
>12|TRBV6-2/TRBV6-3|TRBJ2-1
CASSRLLYEQFF
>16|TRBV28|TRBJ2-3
CTSSYSGTPTTDTQYF
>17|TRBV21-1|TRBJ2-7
CASSTLRAGQISYEQYF
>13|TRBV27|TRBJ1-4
CASSGRNNEKLFF
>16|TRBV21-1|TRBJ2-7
CASSKGGQGALREQYF
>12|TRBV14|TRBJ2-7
CASSHAFYEQYF
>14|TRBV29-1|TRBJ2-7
CSVGHGGAYYEQYF
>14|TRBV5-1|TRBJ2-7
CASSGDGSPYEQYF
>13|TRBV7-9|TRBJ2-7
CASSPLDSYEQYF
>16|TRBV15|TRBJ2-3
CATSRERNPGTDTQYF
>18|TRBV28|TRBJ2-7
CASSLGPLSVGAHYEQYF
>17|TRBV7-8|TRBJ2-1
CASSSPTSGGHNGEQFF
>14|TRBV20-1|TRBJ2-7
CSARSSSGLYEQYF
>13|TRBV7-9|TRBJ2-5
CASSPPGDETQYF
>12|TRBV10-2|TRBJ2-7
CASSDSSREQYF
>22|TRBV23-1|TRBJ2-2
CASSQPGGIAGRIVPYTGELFF
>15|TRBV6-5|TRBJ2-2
CASSPSGRGTGELFF
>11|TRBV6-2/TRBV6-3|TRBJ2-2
CASTGDGELFF
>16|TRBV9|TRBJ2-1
CASSAQLAGVYNEQFF
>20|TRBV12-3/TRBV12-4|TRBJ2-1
CASSSPSLGTSGGDYNEQFF
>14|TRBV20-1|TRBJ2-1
CSASTGDAQETQYF